This T cell receptor beta chain derives from a study of CD8 T cells in ankylosing spondylitis. The CDR3 sequence is 11 residues long. V dropped 6 bases and J dropped 5 bases, with 10 bases sitting between them. Looked up from germline, CDR1 is SQVTM and CDR2 is ANQGSEA. General study findings and limits: Researchers reportedly found disease-linked clones significantly enriched in matched ankylosing spondylitis synovial fluid. Existing reports had already noted some motif variants in reactive arthritis synovial fluid and blood.

TCR beta libraries were made by quantitative 5'-RACE with molecular barcodes. Via MiXCR, TCRdb re-called the 5' RACE reads, giving one row per CDR3 protein. The profile shows hundreds of thousands of distinct CDR3 sequences, over 30% of them singletons. Details on this clonotype: The antigen remains unidentified.

The TCR sequence derives from a male donor with ankylosing spondylitis or in good health (not recorded which). The chain recombines TRBV29-1 with TRBJ1-1; D call uncertain. Sequencing used blood, either unsorted or a sorted T cell fraction (not recorded which). CDR3 DNA: TGCAGCGTGATACCGCTAACTGAAGCTTTCTTT. As protein: CSVIPLTEAFF.